The rows below give T cell receptor beta chains drawn from one sample of a study of PD-L1 blockade in urothelial cancer. Here immunoSEQ multiplex PCR was the method, and the copy in TCRdb shows in-frame clones only, minus some. The table records about 80,000 clones, around 90% of them present only once. The material was PBMCs, obtained around atezolizumab (anti-PD-L1) treatment. Receptor source: a woman in her seventies with urothelial cancer. Each CDR3 is given with its conserved first and last residue. D genes are given only for firm matches. A clone size is listed for some rows: how often the clone was seen (once, few, many), or a class if it is expanded.

clone_size | j_call | d_call | cdr3_length | v_call | cdr3_aa | cdr3_nt
. | TRBJ2-5 | TRBD1 | 13 | TRBV4-2 | CASKDRTQETQYF | TGTGCCAGCAAGGACAGGACCCAAGAGACCCAGTACTTC
. | TRBJ2-2 | . | 14 | TRBV4-1 | CASSQDGAGKELFF | TGCGCCAGCAGCCAAGATGGGGCGGGAAAGGAGCTGTTTTTT
. | TRBJ2-7 | TRBD1 | 13 | TRBV4-3 | CASNRQGDGEQYF | TGCGCCAGCAACCGACAGGGGGACGGTGAGCAGTACTTC
. | TRBJ2-7 | . | 16 | TRBV7-8 | CASSLEGVLVGYEQYF | TGTGCCAGCAGCTTAGAGGGGGTCCTAGTAGGCTACGAGCAGTACTTC
few | TRBJ2-1 | . | 14 | TRBV9 | CASSVRDWDNEQFF | TGTGCCAGCAGCGTACGGGACTGGGACAATGAGCAGTTCTTC
. | TRBJ1-1 | . | 16 | TRBV4-3 | CASSQDPGGRSTEAFF | TGCGCCAGCAGCCAAGATCCCGGGGGAAGAAGCACTGAAGCTTTCTTT
few | TRBJ1-2 | TRBD1 | 13 | TRBV27 | CASSDRGLWGYTF | TGTGCCAGCAGCGACAGGGGGCTCTGGGGCTACACCTTC
. | TRBJ2-3 | . | 11 | TRBV20-1 | CSARGGYTQYF | TGCAGTGCTAGGGGGGGATATACGCAGTATTTT
. | TRBJ1-1 | . | 11 | TRBV29-1 | CSVAPAAEAFF | TGCAGCGTGGCACCCGCCGCTGAAGCTTTCTTT
. | TRBJ1-5 | . | 16 | TRBV7-2 | CASSLKWGRRNQPQHF | TGTGCCAGCAGCTTAAAATGGGGGCGGAGAAATCAGCCCCAGCATTTT
. | TRBJ1-5 | TRBD1 | 14 | TRBV6-1 | CASSAQGAHQPQHF | TGTGCCAGCAGTGCACAGGGGGCCCATCAGCCCCAGCATTTT
. | TRBJ1-3 | . | 18 | TRBV4-1 | CASSPAGGTVRPGNTIYF | TGCGCCAGCAGCCCGGCCGGGGGTACAGTTCGACCCGGAAACACCATATATTTT
. | TRBJ1-1 | TRBD1 | 15 | TRBV5-4 | CASNPHGQENTEAFF | TGTGCCAGCAACCCCCACGGACAGGAGAACACTGAAGCTTTCTTT
. | TRBJ2-3 | . | 12 | TRBV2 | CASRGSADTQYF | TGTGCCAGCCGGGGGAGCGCAGATACGCAGTATTTT
. | TRBJ2-1 | TRBD1 | 14 | TRBV29-1 | CSVVGQATYNEQFF | TGCAGCGTTGTTGGACAGGCGACCTACAATGAGCAGTTCTTC
. | TRBJ1-5 | . | 15 | TRBV18 | CASSPLTAPNQPQHF | TGTGCCAGCTCACCACTTACAGCTCCTAATCAGCCCCAGCATTTT
. | TRBJ2-1 | . | 13 | TRBV15 | CATSRDWGGEQFF | TGTGCCACCAGCAGAGATTGGGGAGGTGAGCAGTTCTTC
. | TRBJ2-1 | . | 13 | TRBV29-1 | CSTSTRGLDEQFF | TGCAGCACATCAACCAGGGGTCTGGATGAGCAGTTCTTC
. | TRBJ1-5 | . | 13 | TRBV6-1 | CASSEQVGQPQHF | TGTGCCAGCAGTGAACAGGTTGGGCAGCCCCAGCATTTT
. | TRBJ1-5 | . | 15 | TRBV30 | CAWRAQGKGNQPQHF | TGTGCCTGGAGGGCACAGGGAAAAGGCAATCAGCCCCAGCATTTT
. | TRBJ1-2 | TRBD1 | 15 | TRBV7-8 | CASSLGTGYYYGYTF | TGTGCCAGCAGCTTAGGGACAGGGTACTACTATGGCTACACCTTC
. | TRBJ2-7 | . | 13 | TRBV19 | CASSMSQGYEQYF | TGTGCCAGTAGTATGTCTCAGGGCTACGAGCAGTACTTC
. | TRBJ2-7 | . | 15 | TRBV7-9 | CASSESGTASHEQYF | TGTGCCAGCAGCGAGAGCGGAACTGCTTCCCACGAGCAGTACTTC
once | TRBJ2-7 | . | 17 | TRBV5-1 | CASSLFELRGPSYEQYF | TGCGCCAGCAGCTTGTTTGAGTTGCGGGGGCCCTCCTACGAGCAGTACTTC
. | TRBJ1-2 | . | 15 | TRBV4-1 | CASSQEGRVYDGYTF | TGCGCCAGCAGCCAAGAGGGCAGGGTTTACGATGGCTACACCTTC
. | TRBJ1-1 | . | 14 | TRBV5-4 | CASSSLPTNTEAFF | TGTGCCAGCAGCTCCCTACCCACGAACACTGAAGCTTTCTTT
few | TRBJ1-5 | . | 15 | TRBV6-4 | CASSASSGDNQPQHF | TGTGCCAGCAGTGCCAGCAGCGGGGACAATCAGCCCCAGCATTTT
. | TRBJ2-1 | TRBD2 | 15 | TRBV28 | CASTRAGGLYNEQFF | TGTGCCAGCACCCGAGCGGGAGGCCTCTACAATGAGCAGTTCTTC
. | TRBJ1-3 | . | 13 | TRBV4-1 | CASSQVEGNTIYF | TGCGCCAGCAGCCAAGTGGAGGGAAACACCATATATTTT
. | TRBJ1-1 | . | 13 | TRBV30 | CAWNRQKNTEAFF | TGTGCCTGGAATCGACAGAAGAACACTGAAGCTTTCTTT
once | TRBJ2-2 | . | 14 | TRBV11-2 | CASSATGNTGELFF | TGTGCCAGCAGCGCTACAGGGAACACCGGGGAGCTGTTTTTT
. | TRBJ2-3 | TRBD2 | 16 | TRBV4-2 | CASSQVTSGGTDTQYF | TGTGCCAGCAGCCAAGTCACTAGCGGGGGCACAGATACGCAGTATTTT
few | TRBJ1-4 | TRBD1 | 14 | TRBV6-5 | CASSSTGGGEKLFF | TGTGCCAGCAGTTCTACAGGGGGTGGGGAAAAACTGTTTTTT
once | TRBJ1-5 | . | 11 | TRBV2 | CASSAGQPQHF | TGTGCCAGCAGTGCAGGGCAGCCCCAGCATTTT
. | TRBJ1-2 | . | 14 | TRBV5-5 | CASSLGWGVTGYTF | TGTGCCAGCAGCTTGGGCTGGGGCGTTACCGGCTACACCTTC
. | TRBJ2-7 | TRBD2 | 15 | TRBV27 | CASSDSSGQFYEQYF | TGTGCCAGCAGCGACTCTAGCGGGCAGTTCTACGAGCAGTACTTC
. | TRBJ2-3 | . | 14 | TRBV4-3 | CASSHNRDTDTQYF | TGCGCCAGCAGCCATAACCGAGACACAGATACGCAGTATTTT
. | TRBJ2-1 | TRBD2 | 18 | TRBV29-1 | CSVEDSETSKRSYNEQFF | TGCAGCGTTGAAGATTCTGAGACTAGCAAGAGGTCCTACAATGAGCAGTTCTTC
. | TRBJ1-2 | TRBD1 | 15 | TRBV30 | CAWSAPGQGAIGYTF | TGTGCCTGGAGTGCCCCGGGACAGGGGGCAATCGGCTACACCTTC
. | TRBJ2-7 | TRBD1 | 13 | TRBV29-1 | CSVESGTGHGQYF | TGCAGCGTTGAATCTGGGACAGGGCACGGGCAGTACTTC
few | TRBJ2-5 | . | 15 | TRBV7-2 | CASSFAGLGQETQYF | TGTGCCAGCAGCTTCGCCGGACTCGGCCAAGAGACCCAGTACTTC
. | TRBJ2-5 | TRBD1 | 13 | TRBV9 | CASSNRGQETQYF | TGTGCCAGCAGTAACAGGGGTCAGGAGACCCAGTACTTC
. | TRBJ1-5 | . | 17 | TRBV5-1 | CASGNRVGEDSNQPQHF | TGCGCCAGCGGGAATCGGGTGGGGGAGGATAGCAATCAGCCCCAGCATTTT
. | TRBJ2-3 | . | 14 | TRBV5-3 | CARSLVRWKDTQYF | TGTGCCAGAAGCTTGGTCAGGTGGAAAGATACGCAGTATTTT
. | TRBJ1-5 | . | 14 | TRBV18 | CASSPGGFNQPQHF | TGTGCCAGCTCACCCGGGGGATTCAATCAGCCCCAGCATTTT
. | TRBJ2-7 | . | 16 | TRBV5-1 | CASSLAGGGSPYEQYF | TGCGCCAGCAGCTTGGCCGGAGGAGGGAGTCCCTACGAGCAGTACTTC
. | TRBJ2-5 | . | 11 | TRBV6-1 | CASTTQETQYF | TGTGCCAGCACCACTCAAGAGACCCAGTACTTC